This T cell receptor (beta chain) emerged from a study of CD8+ T cells in alopecia areata. Study as a whole: Treated patients took oral tofacitinib at 5 to 10 mg twice daily. General study findings and limits: Scalp samples also yield sequences from resident alphabeta T cells of normal skin. Expanded CD8+ clones among the top 100, as well as scalp clonality, were significantly decreased by tofacitinib.

The treatment denotes: oral pan-JAK inhibitor, 5-10 mg twice daily. PBMCs served as the source from which CD4+ and CD8+ T cells were sorted. Germline CDR1 reads SQVTM; CDR2 reads ANQGSEA. V lost 4 bases, J lost 7 bases, and 14 bases lay in between. This CDR3 is built from 12 residues. With regard to this clone: No antigen is known for it.

Sequencing templates came from extracted RNA that was reverse transcribed into cDNA. Sequencing used immunoSEQ multiplex PCR; TCRdb keeps in-frame clones, though not all of them. The sample consists of 90,000 to 150,000 clones, 58% of them appearing once. This material consisted of CD8+ T cells sorted from blood, taken at week 4, from a patient treated with tofacitinib. The genes are TRBV29-1 and TRBJ2-7; D is unresolved. The receptor was derived from a human donor with alopecia areata. CDR3: CSVVPAEGEQYF. The CDR3 nucleotides are TGCAGCGTTGTCCCGGCTGAAGGGGAGCAGTACTTC.